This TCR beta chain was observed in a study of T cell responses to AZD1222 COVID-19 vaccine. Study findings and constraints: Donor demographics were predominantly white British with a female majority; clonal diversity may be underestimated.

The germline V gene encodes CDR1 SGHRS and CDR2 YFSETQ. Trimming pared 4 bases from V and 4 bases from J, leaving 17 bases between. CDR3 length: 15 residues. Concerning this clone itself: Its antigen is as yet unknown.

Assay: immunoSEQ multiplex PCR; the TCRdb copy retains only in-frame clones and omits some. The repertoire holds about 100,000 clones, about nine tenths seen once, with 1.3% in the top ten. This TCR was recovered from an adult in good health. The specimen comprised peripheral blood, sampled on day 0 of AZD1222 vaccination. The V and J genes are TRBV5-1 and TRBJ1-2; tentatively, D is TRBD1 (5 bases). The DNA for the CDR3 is TGCGCCAGCAGCCAGGCTGGGACGGGGACCTATGGCTACACCTTC. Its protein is CASSQAGTGTYGYTF. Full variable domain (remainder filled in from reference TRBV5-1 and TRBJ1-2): KAGVTQTPRYLIKTRGQQVTLSCSPISGHRSVSWYQQTPGQGLQFLFEYFSETQRNKGNFPGRFSGRQFSNSRSEMNVSTLELGDSALYLCASSQAGTGTYGYTFGSGTRLTVV.